This note documents a single TCR beta chain sequence. This entry belongs to a study of blood T cell repertoires in COVID-19. In the study overall: From T cells, B-cell-depleted T cells, or PBMCs came the material, which was cDNA or gDNA.

Here immunoSEQ multiplex PCR was the method, and the copy in TCRdb shows in-frame clones only, minus some. The sample yields roughly 140,000 clones, approximately 88% seen once. The CDR3 has 11 residues. V gave up 2 bases and J gave up 4 bases, with 3 bases separating them. Germline-derived CDR1 and CDR2 are SQVTM and ANQGSEA. Material: peripheral blood. The TCR was taken from a woman aged 50 to 60 with acute or convalescent COVID-19. V and J are TRBV29-1 and TRBJ2-1, with D hard to call. The CDR3 region is CSVESYNEQFF. The CDR3 DNA follows: TGCAGCGTTGAATCGTACAATGAGCAGTTCTTC.